This is a list of T cell receptor beta chains from one sample in a study of human T cells and chemical hapten exposure. TCRdb re-called the RACE reads with MiXCR, one entry per CDR3 protein. The sample lists roughly 48,000 distinct CDR3 sequences, 11% occurring once. The sample in question was whole blood, obtained in connection with sensitization to the hapten diphenylcyclopropenone (DPC). Source of these receptors: a woman aged 40 to 50 with alopecia areata. Some clones in this sample may be carry-over from other donors' samples. Each CDR3 is given with its conserved first and last residue. Not every row has a clone size; where given, it reads once, few, many or a size class.

v_call,clone_size,j_call,cdr3_aa
TRBV6-5,NA,TRBJ2-3,CASSPGGRRQSQYF
TRBV19,many,TRBJ1-2,CASSSSSGTGGHGYTF
TRBV24-1,few,TRBJ2-1,CATSDPGLANEQFF
TRBV7-2,many,TRBJ1-2,CASSLGADYGYTF
TRBV21-1,many,TRBJ1-5,CASSKEGDPGGYQPQHF
TRBV7-2,many,TRBJ1-5,CASSLGREYQPQHF
TRBV7-9,NA,TRBJ2-7,CASTLLASYEQYF
TRBV6-4,few,TRBJ2-3,CASGTEGAQYF
TRBV28,NA,TRBJ1-1,CASSLLQGAREAFF
TRBV29-1,NA,TRBJ1-4,CSVERDEKLFF
TRBV3-1,few,TRBJ1-1,CASHDTSLTVGTEAFF
TRBV29-1,many,TRBJ2-3,CSVELAGSTDTQYF
TRBV18,many,TRBJ1-1,CASSPPAVFFEAFF
TRBV12-3/TRBV12-4,many,TRBJ2-2,CASRQGSGELFF
TRBV28,many,TRBJ2-7,CASSVGQSPYEQYF
TRBV5-1,few,TRBJ1-2,CASSPSSGLGGYTF
TRBV13,few,TRBJ2-1,CASSWRGNSYNEQFF
TRBV29-1,NA,TRBJ2-1,CSVRPGQSYNEQFF
TRBV5-4,many,TRBJ1-2,CASSRGVPLPNYGYTF
TRBV28,many,TRBJ2-1,CASSLGVLSYNEQFF
TRBV6-6,few,TRBJ1-6,CASSYGSDNSPLHF
TRBV4-3,few,TRBJ2-2,CASSQDTTTRELFF
TRBV20-1,many,TRBJ2-7,CSARDLSGGAYEQYF
TRBV29-1,NA,TRBJ1-2,CSAGTDLYGYTF
TRBV20-1,few,TRBJ1-5,CSAANFLGTGDQPQHF
TRBV2,few,TRBJ2-2,CASTPTGTSTGELFF
TRBV20-1,many,TRBJ2-1,CSAQRTSGTYNEQFF
TRBV7-6,few,TRBJ1-6,CASSLGQSIDPLHF
TRBV7-9,many,TRBJ2-7,CASSTLRTDLYF
TRBV6-6,many,TRBJ1-5,CASRVRPGQISNQPQHF
TRBV2,many,TRBJ1-1,CASSGDSPTEAFF
TRBV5-4,many,TRBJ2-7,CASSLPSSYEQYF
TRBV19,NA,TRBJ2-5,CASSTASGRDQETQYF
TRBV29-1,NA,TRBJ2-5,CSVPGPGLETQYF
TRBV28,NA,TRBJ2-4,CASSPGRGIQYF
TRBV4-1,NA,TRBJ2-5,CASSQGPSTVETQYF
TRBV29-1,many,TRBJ1-2,CSVLQGAGYGYTF
TRBV18,NA,TRBJ1-1,CASSPQKNTEAFF
TRBV5-1,few,TRBJ2-3,CASSPSGTSEPTDTQYF
TRBV6-6,NA,TRBJ1-4,CASSYGTVNEKLFF
TRBV19,many,TRBJ1-5,CASSPSEGFQPQHF
TRBV7-9,many,TRBJ2-1,CASSFWLDEQFF
TRBV20-1,NA,TRBJ2-3,CSARALNTDTQYF
TRBV12-3/TRBV12-4,NA,TRBJ1-4,CASSLEVSELFF
TRBV10-3,NA,TRBJ2-1,CAIGLAGANEQFF